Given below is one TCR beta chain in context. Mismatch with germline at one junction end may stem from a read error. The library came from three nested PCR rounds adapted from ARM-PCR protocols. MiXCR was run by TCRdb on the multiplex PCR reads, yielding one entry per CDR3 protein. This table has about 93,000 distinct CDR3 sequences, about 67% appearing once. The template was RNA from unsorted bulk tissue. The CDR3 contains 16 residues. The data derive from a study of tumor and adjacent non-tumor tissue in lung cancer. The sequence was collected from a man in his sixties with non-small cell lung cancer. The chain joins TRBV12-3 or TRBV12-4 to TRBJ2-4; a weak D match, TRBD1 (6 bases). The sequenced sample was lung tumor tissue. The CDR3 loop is CANSSGLGAQWDIQCF. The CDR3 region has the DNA TGTGCCAACAGCTCCGGACTGGGGGCGCAATGGGACATTCAGTGCTTC.